These T cell receptor beta chains were read from a single sample in a study of OX40 agonist ivuxolimab in advanced cancers. Clones were read by immunoSEQ multiplex PCR, and TCRdb kept only the in-frame ones, dropping some. In the table there are some 85,000 clones, approximately 90% of which are singletons. The source material was CD4+ or CD8+ T cells sorted from blood, sampled in a trial of the OX40 agonist ivuxolimab. Source of these receptors: an adult with an advanced solid tumor such as melanoma, head and neck, liver or kidney cancer. The CDR3 runs from the conserved cysteine through the conserved F or W. D genes are given only for firm matches. Clone size is given for some rows only: seen once, a few or many times, or a class if the clone is expanded.

size: few
length: 12
V: TRBV30
J: TRBJ1-5
D: -
CDR3: CAWSFGHQPQHF
DNA: TGTGCCTGGAGCTTCGGTCATCAGCCCCAGCATTTT

size: once
length: 11
V: TRBV6-6
J: TRBJ2-7
D: -
CDR3: CASSRGSEQYF
DNA: TGTGCCAGCAGCAGGGGAAGCGAGCAGTACTTC

size: -
length: 17
V: TRBV2
J: TRBJ2-5
D: TRBD2
CDR3: CASSELVVAGGPETQYF
DNA: TGTGCCAGCAGTGAATTGGTAGTAGCGGGAGGGCCCGAGACCCAGTACTTC

size: -
length: 15
V: TRBV19
J: TRBJ2-2
D: TRBD1
CDR3: CASATGRYGTGELFF
DNA: TGTGCCAGTGCGACAGGGCGATACGGCACCGGGGAGCTGTTTTTT

size: once
length: 17
V: TRBV4-1
J: TRBJ2-1
D: -
CDR3: CASSQDWGEDSYNEQFF
DNA: TGCGCCAGCAGCCAAGATTGGGGGGAGGACTCCTACAATGAGCAGTTCTTC

size: -
length: 14
V: TRBV18
J: TRBJ1-1
D: -
CDR3: CASSPNSRNTEAFF
DNA: TGTGCCAGCTCACCGAACAGCCGGAACACTGAAGCTTTCTTT

size: -
length: 16
V: TRBV7-2
J: TRBJ2-1
D: -
CDR3: CASSLFSGVVYNEQFF
DNA: TGTGCCAGCAGCCTATTTAGCGGAGTGGTCTACAATGAGCAGTTCTTC

size: few
length: 12
V: TRBV27
J: TRBJ2-7
D: -
CDR3: CASSLGRGEQYF
DNA: TGTGCCAGCAGTTTAGGTCGGGGAGAGCAGTACTTC

size: few
length: 15
V: TRBV7-2
J: TRBJ1-2
D: TRBD1
CDR3: CASSLRAGGNDGYTF
DNA: TGTGCCAGCAGCTTAAGGGCAGGGGGCAACGATGGCTACACCTTC

size: -
length: 13
V: TRBV30
J: TRBJ1-2
D: -
CDR3: CAWSQGTDYGYTF
DNA: TGTGCCTGGAGTCAGGGGACTGACTATGGCTACACCTTC

size: -
length: 14
V: TRBV6-6
J: TRBJ1-3
D: -
CDR3: CASRITGSGNTIYF
DNA: TGTGCCAGCAGAATCACTGGTTCTGGAAACACCATATATTTT

size: -
length: 16
V: TRBV30
J: TRBJ1-6
D: TRBD1
CDR3: CAWREAGKGANSPLHF
DNA: TGTGCCTGGAGAGAAGCGGGGAAGGGGGCGAATTCACCCCTCCACTTT

size: -
length: 14
V: TRBV5-1
J: TRBJ2-1
D: TRBD2
CDR3: CASSSGSLRNEQFF
DNA: TGCGCCAGCAGTAGCGGGAGCCTTCGCAATGAGCAGTTCTTC

size: -
length: 14
V: TRBV7-2
J: TRBJ1-3
D: TRBD1
CDR3: CASSPRQGRNTIYF
DNA: TGTGCCAGCAGCCCCCGACAGGGACGAAACACCATATATTTT

size: -
length: 15
V: TRBV5-1
J: TRBJ1-4
D: -
CDR3: CASRAMTGSNEKLFF
DNA: TGCGCCAGCAGAGCTATGACAGGATCTAATGAAAAACTGTTTTTT

size: -
length: 19
V: TRBV13
J: TRBJ2-3
D: TRBD2
CDR3: CASSLGALAAGWGTDTQYF
DNA: TGTGCCAGCAGCTTAGGAGCACTAGCGGCCGGATGGGGCACAGATACGCAGTATTTT

size: -
length: 15
V: TRBV6-1
J: TRBJ2-3
D: -
CDR3: CASSEAHDQTDTQYF
DNA: TGTGCCAGCAGTGAAGCCCACGATCAGACAGATACGCAGTATTTT

size: -
length: 14
V: TRBV2
J: TRBJ2-2
D: -
CDR3: CASSERVWTGELFF
DNA: TGTGCCAGCAGTGAAAGGGTATGGACCGGGGAGCTGTTTTTT

size: -
length: 11
V: TRBV19
J: TRBJ2-3
D: -
CDR3: CASSRTDTQYF
DNA: TGTGCCAGTAGCAGAACAGATACGCAGTATTTT

size: -
length: 15
V: TRBV27
J: TRBJ1-5
D: -
CDR3: CASSSRTGGNQPQHF
DNA: TGTGCCAGCAGTTCCCGCACGGGAGGCAATCAGCCCCAGCATTTT

size: -
length: 15
V: TRBV29-1
J: TRBJ2-5
D: TRBD2
CDR3: CSVSHNSGRVETQYF
DNA: TGCAGCGTTTCCCATAATAGCGGGAGGGTAGAGACCCAGTACTTC

size: many
length: 13
V: TRBV2
J: TRBJ1-5
D: -
CDR3: CASSVYGDQPQHF
DNA: TGTGCCAGCAGTGTATATGGCGATCAGCCCCAGCATTTT

size: few
length: 13
V: TRBV5-4
J: TRBJ2-1
D: -
CDR3: CASSLDGRGEQFF
DNA: TGTGCCAGCAGCTTGGACGGGAGAGGTGAGCAGTTCTTC

size: -
length: 11
V: TRBV19
J: TRBJ2-1
D: -
CDR3: CASRKEYEQFF
DNA: TGTGCCAGTAGGAAGGAATATGAGCAGTTCTTC

size: -
length: 15
V: TRBV19
J: TRBJ1-2
D: -
CDR3: CASSLTGTLDYGYTF
DNA: TGTGCCAGTAGCCTAACGGGTACGTTAGACTATGGCTACACCTTC

size: -
length: 15
V: TRBV5-1
J: TRBJ2-2
D: TRBD1
CDR3: CASSSMTGVTGELFF
DNA: TGCGCCAGCAGCTCCATGACAGGGGTCACCGGGGAGCTGTTTTTT

size: -
length: 14
V: TRBV2
J: TRBJ1-3
D: TRBD1
CDR3: CASSTDRATSTIYF
DNA: TGTGCCAGCAGCACGGACAGGGCCACGAGCACCATATATTTT

size: -
length: 15
V: TRBV5-1
J: TRBJ2-1
D: TRBD2
CDR3: CASSNDGGRSGEQFF
DNA: TGCGCCAGCAGCAATGACGGCGGGAGGTCAGGTGAGCAGTTCTTC

size: -
length: 15
V: TRBV6-6
J: TRBJ2-7
D: TRBD1
CDR3: CASSYPDRGSYEQYF
DNA: TGTGCCAGCAGTTACCCGGACAGGGGGTCCTACGAGCAGTACTTC

size: -
length: 13
V: TRBV6-6
J: TRBJ2-5
D: -
CDR3: CASSWDGEETQYF
DNA: TGTGCCAGCAGTTGGGACGGGGAAGAGACCCAGTACTTC

size: -
length: 13
V: TRBV9
J: TRBJ2-1
D: -
CDR3: CASSVAQAYEQFF
DNA: TGTGCCAGCAGCGTAGCACAGGCCTATGAGCAGTTCTTC

size: -
length: 13
V: TRBV23-1
J: TRBJ2-7
D: -
CDR3: CASTSQGRYEQYF
DNA: TGCGCCAGTACCTCCCAGGGGAGGTACGAGCAGTACTTC

size: -
length: 13
V: TRBV6-6
J: TRBJ1-5
D: -
CDR3: CASSYSQNQPQHF
DNA: TGTGCCAGCAGTTACTCCCAGAATCAGCCCCAGCATTTT

size: once
length: 17
V: TRBV29-1
J: TRBJ1-2
D: TRBD1
CDR3: CSVGSRTGGRWNYGYTF
DNA: TGCAGCGTTGGGTCTCGGACAGGGGGCCGTTGGAACTATGGCTACACCTTC

size: -
length: 14
V: TRBV6-1
J: TRBJ2-7
D: TRBD1
CDR3: CASGTGGVPYEQYF
DNA: TGTGCCAGCGGGACAGGGGGCGTCCCCTACGAGCAGTACTTC

size: -
length: 18
V: TRBV7-6
J: TRBJ2-5
D: TRBD1
CDR3: CASSLGDRAPPFQETQYF
DNA: TGTGCCAGCAGCTTAGGTGACAGGGCCCCGCCCTTTCAAGAGACCCAGTACTTC

size: -
length: 13
V: TRBV30
J: TRBJ2-7
D: -
CDR3: CAWSGTARYEQYF
DNA: TGTGCCTGGAGTGGGACAGCTCGCTACGAGCAGTACTTC

size: -
length: 14
V: TRBV5-1
J: TRBJ2-3
D: -
CDR3: CASSLVQITDTQYF
DNA: TGCGCCAGCAGCTTGGTTCAGATCACAGATACGCAGTATTTT

size: -
length: 13
V: TRBV5-6
J: TRBJ1-2
D: -
CDR3: CASSLGQGVGYTF
DNA: TGTGCCAGCAGCTTGGGGCAGGGTGTCGGCTACACCTTC

size: -
length: 14
V: TRBV6-6
J: TRBJ1-2
D: TRBD1
CDR3: CASSPTGQAYGYTF
DNA: TGTGCCAGCAGTCCGACAGGGCAGGCCTATGGCTACACCTTC

size: -
length: 15
V: TRBV21-1
J: TRBJ1-1
D: -
CDR3: CASSNTRGRNTEAFF
DNA: TGTGCCAGCAGCAACACCAGGGGGCGGAACACTGAAGCTTTCTTT

size: -
length: 18
V: TRBV5-1
J: TRBJ1-3
D: -
CDR3: CASSSSHSTDFSGNTIYF
DNA: TGCGCCAGCAGCTCGTCGCATAGTACAGACTTCTCTGGAAACACCATATATTTT

size: -
length: 14
V: TRBV7-2
J: TRBJ1-2
D: TRBD1
CDR3: CASSQPTGSYGYTF
DNA: TGTGCCAGCAGCCAACCGACAGGGAGCTATGGCTACACCTTC

size: -
length: 13
V: TRBV5-1
J: TRBJ2-3
D: -
CDR3: CASSLVGSDTQYF
DNA: TGCGCCAGCAGCTTGGTGGGGTCAGATACGCAGTATTTT

size: -
length: 11
V: TRBV6-5
J: TRBJ2-7
D: TRBD1
CDR3: CASSYQGARVF
DNA: TGTGCCAGCAGTTACCAGGGGGCGCGGGTCTTC